The present entry profiles one T cell receptor (beta chain) with its context. Its antigen is undetermined. V gave up 6 bases and J gave up 4 bases, with 15 bases separating them. The germline gives CDR1 SNHLY, CDR2 FYNNEI. The CDR3 covers 14 residues. This record belongs to a study of T cells in Graves' hyperthyroidism and ophthalmopathy. Whole-study results and caveats: The model made its ophthalmopathy prediction, and onset followed a median 6.5 months later.

Across 18 months, stable Graves' hyperthyroidism was marked by no progression to ophthalmopathy. In patients aged 18 to 65, hyperthyroidism was newly diagnosed, with duration under 2 months. Clinical symptoms, serum thyroxine, TRAb, thyroid ultrasound and orbital computed tomography established diagnosis. What was amplified from RNA transcripts were TCR beta CDR3 regions. HTBI primers drove first-round RT-PCR of the TCR CDR3. TCRdb re-derived calls from the multiplex PCR reads in MiXCR, one entry per CDR3 protein. This table has roughly 800,000 distinct CDR3 sequences, roughly 40% appearing once. The sequencing sample was made of blood. V is TRBV2 and J is TRBJ1-2; D unresolved. The receptor's source is a man aged 18-30 years with Graves' hyperthyroidism. DNA of the CDR3: TGTGCCAGCAGCCAAGACTCAGCACTCTATGGCTACACCTTC. Translating it yields CASSQDSALYGYTF. Full variable domain (outside the CDR3, taken from reference TRBV2 and TRBJ1-2): EPEVTQTPSHQVTQMGQEVILRCVPISNHLYFYWYRQILGQKVEFLVSFYNNEISEKSEIFDDQFSVERPDGSNFTLKIRSTKLEDSAMYFCASSQDSALYGYTFGSGTRLTVV.